This record covers a single T cell receptor beta chain. Its antigen remains undetermined. No much larger clone exists at a distance of one base, and base qualities are not known. Including the terminal cysteine and phenylalanine, the CDR3 comprises 16 residues. Only CDR3 DNA remains: 48 bases, in frame from the first base. The germline V gene supplies CDR1 MGHRA and CDR2 YSYEKL. For this chain, trimming is 1 base at the V end and 3 bases at the J end, and the number of junction bases without a gene match is 6. Using the deep immunoSEQ assay, TCR CDR3 regions were amplified from genomic DNA by multiplex PCR. For each cell subset, the extracted genomic DNA was distributed evenly across all wells of several immunoSEQ 96-well plates, and each plate served as one replicate. For sorted subsets, about 0.2 ug genomic DNA, equal to about 30,000 T cell genomes, was loaded into each replicate PCR. The purified libraries were quantified using a Qubit 3.0 fluorometer, sized with a Bioanalyzer 2100, and then quantified again using the KAPA Library Quantification kit. A separate single-read 150-cycle Illumina NextSeq 550 flow cell was used to sequence each immunoSEQ 96-well plate. As for the original processing: Because only junctional sequences without quality scores were contained in the immunoSEQ output, filtering matching that applied to full-length reads could not be performed. Sequences were annotated with PyIR, a Python wrapper for IgBLAST v1.9, and V/J genes and CDR3 were assigned using IMGT germline references. Reads were filtered out if the reads had weak V/J assignments (E-value above 1e-6), no CDR3, stop codons, out-of-frame junctions, or ambiguous translated residues. V3J clonotypes were defined by identical inferred V gene, J gene, and CDR3 amino acid sequence. Percentage overlap between repertoires was computed as shared unique clonotypes divided by the size of the smaller repertoire. Three approaches were used to assess repertoire richness: RTK rarefaction, the Chao1 estimator, and Recon v2.1 estimates of unobserved clonotypes. For all TCRbeta clonotypes obtained by the gDNA method from a few donors, generation probabilities were computed with OLGA. TCRdb took this table from immuneACCESS and kept in-frame rearrangements with V and J called. Such tables lack part of the clones; where checked against another copy, unresolved V genes explain under half of the gap, and the rest is unexplained. That table gives V, J and clone size, and the DNA gave D and trimming. The sample profile shows millions of clones; roughly 93% of them were found once. The ten top clones hold under 0.45% of the sample.

This entry belongs to a study of shared clonotypes between healthy human individuals (dated by TCRdb to the early 2020s). As for the study more broadly: Two women and three men aged 18 to 49 years were included in the cohort. Between about 0.9 and 10 billion PBMCs per donor were obtained by leukapheresis. Per donor, three plates each were used for CD4 naive and CD4 memory, two for CD8 naive, and one for CD8 memory. To estimate repertoire size and how much clonotype sharing occurs between individuals, the study deeply sequenced the blood TCR repertoires of 5 or 6 healthy adults. To increase sequencing depth and limit assay-specific biases, TCR repertoire library preparation and sequencing were carried out by different laboratories using diverse techniques. Broader findings and caveats from the paper: Across four donors, approximately 4.6% of naive CD4, approximately 4% of naive CD8, under 2.5% of memory CD4, and about 0.4% of memory CD8 clonotypes were shared. Estimated clonotype richness was generally larger for naive than for memory subsets. Because the study included only a small number of donors, the genetic and exposure-history diversity represented was limited. Rarefaction of sorted-subset datasets indicated incomplete sequencing despite the large sequencing depth. Pairwise subsampling led to the expectation that sequencing depth would affect the degree of clonotype sharing among donors. Compared with non-shared clonotypes, clonotypes shared by all four sorted-subset donors had higher generation probabilities. Sampling was restricted to blood, and TCR repertoires in tissues likely differ from the TCR repertoires found in blood.

Healthy HIV-negative adults with no recently reported acute infections or vaccinations were included as donors. Only Caucasian adults living in Nashville, Tennessee, USA were represented among the donors. CD4+ T cells were enriched by magnetic negative selection, after which naive cells were positively selected on CD45RA and the negative fraction was taken as the memory subset. After blood collection by leukapheresis, PBMCs were isolated using Ficoll-Histopaque density gradient centrifugation and then cryopreserved in the vapor phase of liquid nitrogen. Purity and quantity of every magnetically sorted T cell population were checked by analytical flow cytometry. From each sorted fraction, genomic DNA was isolated and quantified by UV absorbance on a Nanodrop 2000c.

Recombination connected TRBV4-1 to TRBJ2-1; 7 central nucleotides agree with TRBD2. This sequence originates from a man younger than 35 in good health. Some clones in this sample may be carry-over from other donors' samples. The specimen was naive CD4+ T cells from PBMCs. The intended sense of this specimen's cell subset or site label: CD45RA+ positively selected. The CDR3 region has the sequence CASSQGGSPNYNEQFF. The nucleotide sequence reads TGCGCCAGCAGCCAAGGCGGGAGCCCCAACTACAATGAGCAGTTCTTC.